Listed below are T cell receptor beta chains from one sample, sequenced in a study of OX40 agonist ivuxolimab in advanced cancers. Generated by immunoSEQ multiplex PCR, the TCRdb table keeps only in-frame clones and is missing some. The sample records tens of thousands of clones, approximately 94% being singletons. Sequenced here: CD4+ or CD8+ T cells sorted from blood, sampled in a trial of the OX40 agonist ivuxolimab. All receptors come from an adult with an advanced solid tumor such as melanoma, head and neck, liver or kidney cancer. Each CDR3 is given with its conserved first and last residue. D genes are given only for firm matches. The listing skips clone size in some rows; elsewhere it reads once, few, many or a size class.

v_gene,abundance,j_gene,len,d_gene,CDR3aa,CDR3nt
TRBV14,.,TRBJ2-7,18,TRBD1,CASSQEGTGLGRTYEQYF,TGTGCCAGCAGCCAAGAGGGGACAGGGCTAGGGAGAACCTACGAGCAGTACTTC
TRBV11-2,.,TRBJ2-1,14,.,CASSPRENYNEQFF,TGTGCCAGCAGCCCCCGGGAGAACTACAATGAGCAGTTCTTC
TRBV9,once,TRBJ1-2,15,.,CASSVTDRANYGYTF,TGTGCCAGCAGCGTAACTGACAGAGCTAACTATGGCTACACCTTC
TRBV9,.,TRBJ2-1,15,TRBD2,CASSAAAGGTDEQFF,TGTGCCAGCAGCGCCGCGGCGGGAGGGACGGATGAGCAGTTCTTC
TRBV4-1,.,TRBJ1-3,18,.,CASSQDASGTLSGNTIYF,TGCGCCAGCAGCCAGGATGCTTCCGGGACGCTCTCTGGAAACACCATATATTTT
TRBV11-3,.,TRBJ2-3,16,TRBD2,CASSTSGRASRDTQYF,TGTGCCAGCAGCACTAGCGGGAGGGCCTCGAGAGATACGCAGTATTTT
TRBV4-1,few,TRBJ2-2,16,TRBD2,CASSPVAGGGTGELFF,TGCGCCAGCAGCCCCGTAGCGGGAGGGGGGACCGGGGAGCTGTTTTTT
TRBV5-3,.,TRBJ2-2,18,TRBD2,CARSLRSSGSPGTGELFF,TGTGCCAGAAGCTTGCGGTCTAGCGGGAGCCCCGGGACCGGGGAGCTGTTTTTT
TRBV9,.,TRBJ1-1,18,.,CASSLSGTEVGEVAEAFF,TGTGCCAGCAGCCTCTCCGGGACTGAGGTGGGGGAAGTGGCTGAAGCTTTCTTT
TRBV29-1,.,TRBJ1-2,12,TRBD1,CSAHQTGAGYTF,TGCAGCGCCCACCAGACAGGGGCTGGCTACACCTTC
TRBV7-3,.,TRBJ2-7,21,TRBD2,CASSLKLAGTSGRPRPYEQYF,TGTGCCAGCAGCTTAAAGCTCGCCGGGACTAGCGGGAGGCCCAGACCCTACGAGCAGTACTTC
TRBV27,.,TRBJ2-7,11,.,CASSLGHEQYF,TGTGCCAGCAGTTTGGGACACGAGCAGTACTTC
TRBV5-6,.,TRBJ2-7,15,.,CASSSFQGIRYEQYF,TGTGCCAGCAGCTCCTTTCAGGGGATACGGTACGAGCAGTACTTC
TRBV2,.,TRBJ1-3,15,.,CASSDGTVSGNTIYF,TGTGCCAGCAGTGATGGCACCGTCTCTGGAAACACCATATATTTT
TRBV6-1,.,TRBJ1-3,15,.,CASSQGPYSGNTIYF,TGTGCCAGCAGCCAGGGCCCCTACTCTGGAAACACCATATATTTT
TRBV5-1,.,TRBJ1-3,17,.,CASSRGTGTSLSNTIYF,TGCGCCAGCAGCAGGGGAACAGGGACCTCTTTATCAAACACCATATATTTT
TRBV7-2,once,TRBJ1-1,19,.,CASSLVFFGSPRPNTEAFF,TGTGCCAGCAGCTTAGTTTTTTTTGGCAGCCCTCGACCGAACACTGAAGCTTTCTTT
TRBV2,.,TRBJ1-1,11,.,CASTGPGGAFF,TGTGCCAGCACGGGTCCCGGGGGTGCTTTCTTT
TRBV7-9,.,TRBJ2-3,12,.,CASSLRSDTQYF,TGTGCCAGCAGCTTAAGGTCAGATACGCAGTATTTT
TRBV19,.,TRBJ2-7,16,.,CASSMSRFPQRYEQYF,TGTGCCAGTAGTATGTCCCGGTTTCCCCAACGGTACGAGCAGTACTTC
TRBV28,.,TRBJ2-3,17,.,CASSLVVRGPPTDTQYF,TGTGCCAGCAGTTTAGTCGTACGGGGCCCTCCGACAGATACGCAGTATTTT
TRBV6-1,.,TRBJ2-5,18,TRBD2,CASSDAGLAGGIQETQYF,TGTGCCAGCAGTGACGCGGGACTAGCGGGGGGAATCCAAGAGACCCAGTACTTC
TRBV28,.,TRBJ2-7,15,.,CASSPTGLSAYEQYF,TGTGCCAGCAGTCCGACCGGACTCAGTGCCTACGAGCAGTACTTC
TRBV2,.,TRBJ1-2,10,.,CASSEAGYTF,TGTGCCAGCTCCGAGGCTGGCTACACCTTC
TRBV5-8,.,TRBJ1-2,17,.,CAARTERVFFLNYGYTF,TGTGCCGCTAGGACAGAGAGAGTTTTTTTTCTTAACTATGGCTACACCTTC
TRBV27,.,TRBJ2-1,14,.,CASSLQNDRNEQFF,TGTGCCAGCAGTTTACAAAATGATAGGAATGAGCAGTTCTTC
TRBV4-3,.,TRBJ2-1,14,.,CASSLAIAYNEQFF,TGCGCCAGTTCATTAGCGATCGCCTACAATGAGCAGTTCTTC
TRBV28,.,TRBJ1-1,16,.,CASSSWTHGRGTEAFF,TGTGCCAGCAGTTCTTGGACACACGGGAGGGGCACTGAAGCTTTCTTT
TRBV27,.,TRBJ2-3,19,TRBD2,CASSLSLGTSGRATDTQYF,TGTGCCAGCAGTTTATCCCTAGGGACTAGCGGGAGGGCCACAGATACGCAGTATTTT
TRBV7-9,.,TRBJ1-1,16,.,CASSLAPAGPGTEAFF,TGTGCCAGCAGCTTAGCGCCAGCGGGGCCGGGGACTGAAGCTTTCTTT
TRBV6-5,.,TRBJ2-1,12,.,CASSYVEDEQFF,TGTGCCAGCAGTTACGTTGAGGATGAGCAGTTCTTC
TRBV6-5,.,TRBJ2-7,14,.,CASSYPWTTYEQYF,TGTGCCAGCAGTTACCCGTGGACCACCTACGAGCAGTACTTC
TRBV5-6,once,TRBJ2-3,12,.,CASSRRIDTQYF,TGTGCCAGCAGCCGGAGAATAGATACGCAGTATTTT
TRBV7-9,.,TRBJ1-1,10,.,CATAYTEAFF,TGTGCCACCGCATACACTGAAGCTTTCTTT
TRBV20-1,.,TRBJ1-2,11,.,CSARGHYGYTF,TGCAGTGCTCGAGGACACTATGGCTACACCTTC
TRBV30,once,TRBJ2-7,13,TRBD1,CAWSLDRIYEQYF,TGTGCCTGGAGCCTGGACAGGATTTACGAGCAGTACTTC
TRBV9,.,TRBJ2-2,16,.,CASSVATKGDTGELFF,TGTGCCAGCAGCGTAGCTACGAAAGGAGACACCGGGGAGCTGTTTTTT
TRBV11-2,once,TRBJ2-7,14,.,CASSLVTGPYGQYF,TGTGCCAGCAGCTTAGTGACGGGACCCTACGGGCAGTACTTC
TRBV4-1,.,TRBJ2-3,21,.,CASSQDWRRLAAAGFPDTQYF,TGCGCCAGCAGCCAAGATTGGAGGCGTCTGGCGGCCGCGGGTTTTCCGGATACGCAGTATTTT
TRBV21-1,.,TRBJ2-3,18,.,CASSKGTLVRSYTDTQYF,TGTGCCAGCAGCAAAGGTACGCTCGTAAGATCATACACAGATACGCAGTATTTT
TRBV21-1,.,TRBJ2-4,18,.,CASSKVRGRTGAKNIQYF,TGTGCCAGCAGCAAAGTACGAGGACGGACCGGGGCCAAAAACATTCAGTACTTC
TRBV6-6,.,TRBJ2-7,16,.,CASSYPNILDSYEQYF,TGTGCCAGCAGTTACCCTAATATTCTAGACTCCTACGAGCAGTACTTC